This passage covers 15 T cell receptor beta chains from one sample sequenced in a study of beta chain features in type 1 diabetes. The investigators reverse transcribed all of the isolated RNA, so they sequenced expressed TCRB transcripts. This table comes from immunoSEQ multiplex PCR, and its TCRdb copy is limited to in-frame clones, with some not included. The table lists about 40,000 clones, around 48% of them singletons. Input material: central memory CD4+ T cells from blood. All receptors come from a woman under 30 in good health.

This clone was observed once. The junction departs from the called germline gene at one end, perhaps through a read error. The rearrangement joins TRBV6-1 to TRBJ2-5; D not certain. Germline assignment: CDR1 MNHNS and CDR2 SASEGT. This CDR3 is 12 amino acids long. The CDR3 region is CASSDTSSLKNF. The DNA of the CDR3 is TGTGCCAGCAGCGACACCTCATCCCTCAAGAACTTC.

The chain has TRBV21-1 and TRBJ1-3. TRBV21-1 is termed a pseudogene. CDR3 length equals 17 residues. The CDR3 bases are TGTGCCAGCAGCAAAGGACATAGGGACTCCTCTGGAAACACCATATATTTT. Its translation is CASSKGHRDSSGNTIYF.

The gene calls are TRBV19 and TRBJ2-1; 7 bases are shared with TRBD2. Germline lookup yields CDR1 LNHDA and CDR2 SQIVND (reference sequence). CDR3 length equals 12 residues. Germline trimming cut 4 bases from V and 10 bases from J; bases unmatched to any gene: 4. CDR3 protein: CASSTTSREQFF. DNA of the CDR3: TGTGCCAGTAGTACGACTAGCAGGGAGCAGTTCTTC.

The V gene is TRBV12-2, the J gene TRBJ2-5; the DNA was not compared with TRBD2, the D call given in the table. TRBV12-2 is given as a pseudogene. The CDR3 is 17 amino acids. Here the CDR3 reads CASRLAHAERAQETQYF. CDR3 nucleotide sequence: TGTGCAAGTCGCTTAGCGCACGCCGAGAGGGCTCAAGAGACCCAGTACTTC.

This clone was found a few times. The genes are TRBV5-4 and TRBJ2-3; 12 bases map to TRBD2. The germline gives CDR1 SGHNT, CDR2 YYREEE (reference sequence). V gave up 0 bases and J gave up 4 bases; unmatched junction bases: 12. This CDR3 region has 19 residues. CDR3 sequence: CASSLAGLAGGPNADTQYF. CDR3 nucleotide sequence: TGTGCCAGCAGCTTGGCCGGGCTAGCGGGAGGGCCGAATGCAGATACGCAGTATTTT.

In DNA, the CDR3 is TGTGCCAGCAGCCGGACTAGCGGGGACCTAGATGAGCAGTTCTTC. This gives the protein CASSRTSGDLDEQFF. The chain links TRBV7-3 to TRBJ2-1; 12 bases are a match to TRBD2. V gave up 5 bases and J gave up 8 bases; unmatched junction bases: 7. The CDR3 has 15 residues. CDR1 is SGHTA, CDR2 FQGTGA, per germline.

This clone was picked up one time. The chain carries TRBV11-2 and TRBJ2-3; 7 positions agree with TRBD2. This CDR3 contains 14 residues. The germline CDR1 and CDR2 sequences are SGHAT and FQNNGV. The V segment lost 0 bases and the J segment 12 bases; nucleotides outside the gene matches: 9. The CDR3 DNA reads as TGTGCCAGCAGCTTAGATCCTCGCGGGAGCCCTCAGTATTTT. It codes for CASSLDPRGSPQYF.

This clone was picked up a small number of times. This chain uses TRBV27 with TRBJ2-7; 10 bases line up with TRBD1. In germline, CDR1 is MNHEY, CDR2 SMNVEV (reference sequence). Losses at the gene ends were 6 bases for V and 4 bases for J; bases not matched to a gene: 6. The CDR3 totals 14 residues. The CDR3 bases are TGTGCCAGCAGCCTGGGACAGGGGAAATACGAGCAGTACTTC. This translates into CASSLGQGKYEQYF.

The sample holds a few counts of this clone. At the DNA level, this CDR3 is encoded by other sequences in the same sample as well. The CDR3 loop reads CASSVASQETQYF. The DNA for the CDR3 is TGTGCCAGCAGCGTAGCTAGCCAAGAGACCCAGTACTTC. The chain combines TRBV9 with TRBJ2-5; D gene unclear. This CDR3 contains 13 residues. The germline V gene encodes CDR1 SGDLS and CDR2 YYNGEE. Between the trimmed V and J ends, which lost 0 bases and 1 base, there was a span of 4 bases.

The chain links TRBV6-1 to TRBJ1-2, with TRBD1 matching over 7 bases. CDR3 size: 14 residues. CDR1 and CDR2 from the germline V gene are MNHNS and SASEGT. V gave up 6 bases and J gave up 5 bases; unmatched junction bases: 9. The CDR3 loop is CASRPPGRGYGYTF. In DNA form, the CDR3 reads TGTGCCAGCAGGCCCCCGGGCAGGGGGTATGGCTACACCTTC.

This clone was counted only a few times. The CDR3 sequence: CASRSSGGRTDTQYF. The CDR3 nucleotides are TGTGCCAGCCGTTCTAGCGGGGGAAGAACAGATACGCAGTATTTT. The chain has TRBV6-5 and TRBJ2-3; 10 bases fit TRBD2. The CDR3 covers 15 residues. Trimming cost V 8 bases and J 3 bases; bases outside gene matches: 8. Germline assignment: CDR1 MNHEY and CDR2 SVGAGI.

This clone was counted between two and nine times. At one boundary the junction diverges from the germline segment, which might be a read error. The V call is TRBV27, the J call TRBJ2-1, with D possibly TRBD1 on 5 matching bases. This CDR3 spans 15 amino acids. The germline CDR1 and CDR2 sequences are MNHEY and SMNVEV (reference sequence). The CDR3, as DNA: TGTGCCAGCAGATTATTTTATGACAGTTACAATGAGCAGTTCTTC. Protein sequence: CASRLFYDSYNEQFF.

The chain recombines TRBV2 with TRBJ2-7, with 7 bases fitting TRBD2. CDR3 length: 14 residues. Trimming at V came to 8 bases and at J to 1 base, leaving 8 bases not matched to a gene. In germline, CDR1 is SNHLY, CDR2 FYNNEI. The CDR3 is CASLYQRGSYEQYF. In DNA form, the CDR3 reads TGTGCCAGCCTATACCAGCGGGGTTCCTACGAGCAGTACTTC.

V usage is TRBV5-1 and J usage is TRBJ2-7, with 13 bases lining up with TRBD2. CDR1 and CDR2 from the germline V gene are SGHRS and YFSETQ. CDR3 length: 17 residues. J was trimmed by 7 bases and V by 5 bases; bases with no gene match: 15. The CDR3 here is CASSPPEGLAGVGEQYF. Here the CDR3 DNA reads TGCGCCAGCAGTCCCCCCGAAGGACTAGCGGGAGTTGGTGAGCAGTACTTC.

The V and J genes are TRBV30 and TRBJ1-3, with unresolved D. There are 11 residues in the CDR3. In germline, CDR1 is GTSNPN, CDR2 SVGIG (reference sequence). The ends were cut back, 3 bases at V and 8 bases at J, with 8 bases in the middle. This CDR3 reads CAWRVVDTIYF. In DNA form, the CDR3 reads TGTGCCTGGAGGGTGGTAGACACCATATATTTT.